These T cell receptor beta chains were read from a single sample in a study of CD8+ T cells in alopecia areata. This table comes from immunoSEQ multiplex PCR, and its TCRdb copy is limited to in-frame clones, with some not included. The sample yields roughly 200,000 clones, 40% to 65% seen once. The material sequenced was CD8+ T cells sorted from blood, taken at week 24, from a patient treated with tofacitinib. The receptor source for this set is a human donor with alopecia areata. The CDR3 runs from the conserved cysteine through the conserved F or W. The D gene is left open where the match is weak. A clone size is listed for some rows: how often the clone was seen (once, few, many), or a class if it is expanded.

V gene: TRBV6-5; clone size: few; D gene: NA; J gene: TRBJ2-5; CDR3 DNA: TGTGCCAGCAGTAGGTCGAGAGGGGAGACCCAGTACTTC; CDR3 protein: CASSRSRGETQYF
V gene: TRBV5-1; clone size: few; D gene: NA; J gene: TRBJ2-5; CDR3 DNA: TGCGCCAGCAGCATCCTAGAAGAGACCCAGTACTTC; CDR3 protein: CASSILEETQYF
V gene: TRBV19; clone size: few; D gene: NA; J gene: TRBJ1-2; CDR3 DNA: TGTGCCAGTAGTATGCTCGAGGGCAGACGAAACTATGGCTACACCTTC; CDR3 protein: CASSMLEGRRNYGYTF
V gene: TRBV19; clone size: few; D gene: NA; J gene: TRBJ2-2; CDR3 DNA: TGTGCCAGTAGTGCGGACACACTCACCGGGGAGCTGTTTTTT; CDR3 protein: CASSADTLTGELFF
V gene: TRBV29-1; clone size: NA; D gene: TRBD1; J gene: TRBJ2-7; CDR3 DNA: TGCAGCGTTGAAGATTTACAGGGGAACGAGCAGTACTTC; CDR3 protein: CSVEDLQGNEQYF
V gene: TRBV29-1; clone size: NA; D gene: NA; J gene: TRBJ2-1; CDR3 DNA: TGCAGCGCTGGAGGAAATGAGCAGTTCTTC; CDR3 protein: CSAGGNEQFF
V gene: TRBV29-1; clone size: NA; D gene: NA; J gene: TRBJ2-7; CDR3 DNA: TGCAGCGTTGAAGATCCAAGCAGGCCGGAATACGAGCAGTACTTC; CDR3 protein: CSVEDPSRPEYEQYF
V gene: TRBV5-1; clone size: NA; D gene: TRBD1; J gene: TRBJ2-7; CDR3 DNA: TGCGCCAGCAGCCCCGGGGACAGGGGTGTGGACGAGCAGTACTTC; CDR3 protein: CASSPGDRGVDEQYF
V gene: TRBV6-1; clone size: few; D gene: NA; J gene: TRBJ1-5; CDR3 DNA: TGTGCCAGCAGTGAATGGACTGTACGGGCTAATCAGCCCCAGCATTTT; CDR3 protein: CASSEWTVRANQPQHF
V gene: TRBV5-4; clone size: NA; D gene: TRBD2; J gene: TRBJ2-5; CDR3 DNA: TGTGCCAGCAGCTACCTTAGCGGGGGCGGGGAGACCCAGTACTTC; CDR3 protein: CASSYLSGGGETQYF
V gene: TRBV30; clone size: NA; D gene: NA; J gene: TRBJ1-1; CDR3 DNA: TGTGCCTCAATAATAGGGGACGGGAACACTGAAGCTTTCTTT; CDR3 protein: CASIIGDGNTEAFF
V gene: TRBV4-3; clone size: once; D gene: NA; J gene: TRBJ2-2; CDR3 DNA: TGCGCCAGCAGCCAAGATCAGGGAGTCGGGGAGCTGTTTTTT; CDR3 protein: CASSQDQGVGELFF
V gene: TRBV7-2; clone size: NA; D gene: NA; J gene: TRBJ2-5; CDR3 DNA: TGTGCCAGCAGCTTAGACGTAGAAGAGACCCAGTACTTC; CDR3 protein: CASSLDVEETQYF
V gene: TRBV11-2; clone size: NA; D gene: TRBD1; J gene: TRBJ1-2; CDR3 DNA: TGTGCCAGCAGCACCGGACAGGGTTATGGCTACACCTTC; CDR3 protein: CASSTGQGYGYTF
V gene: TRBV30; clone size: NA; D gene: NA; J gene: TRBJ1-1; CDR3 DNA: TGTGCCTGGAGTGTACTTGGAACTGAAGCTTTCTTT; CDR3 protein: CAWSVLGTEAFF
V gene: TRBV29-1; clone size: NA; D gene: NA; J gene: TRBJ2-7; CDR3 DNA: TGCAGCGTTGAAAACGAGCAGTACTTC; CDR3 protein: CSVENEQYF
V gene: TRBV7-2; clone size: many; D gene: NA; J gene: TRBJ1-1; CDR3 DNA: TGTGCCAGCAGCTTTACGGGCACTGAAGCTTTCTTT; CDR3 protein: CASSFTGTEAFF
V gene: TRBV30; clone size: once; D gene: NA; J gene: TRBJ2-1; CDR3 DNA: TGTGCCTGGGATACAGGGCAATCCTACAATGAGCAGTTCTTC; CDR3 protein: CAWDTGQSYNEQFF
V gene: TRBV18; clone size: NA; D gene: NA; J gene: TRBJ2-1; CDR3 DNA: TGTGCCAGCTCCCCCCACCCCAACTCCTACAATGAGCAGTTCTTC; CDR3 protein: CASSPHPNSYNEQFF
V gene: TRBV15; clone size: NA; D gene: TRBD1; J gene: TRBJ1-1; CDR3 DNA: TGTGCCACCAGCCCAGGGGGAACTGAAGCTTTCTTT; CDR3 protein: CATSPGGTEAFF
V gene: TRBV2; clone size: NA; D gene: NA; J gene: TRBJ2-5; CDR3 DNA: TGTGCCAGCATCTTGAGGGGGGGCCAAGAGACCCAGTACTTC; CDR3 protein: CASILRGGQETQYF
V gene: TRBV30; clone size: NA; D gene: NA; J gene: TRBJ1-1; CDR3 DNA: TGTGCCTGGAGTGTTTTTGAGGAGCGGACGCAACCCCGAAAGGCTTTCTTT; CDR3 protein: CAWSVFEERTQPRKAFF
V gene: TRBV18; clone size: NA; D gene: NA; J gene: TRBJ2-5; CDR3 DNA: TGTGCCAGCTCACCACCGTATGAGACCCAGTACTTC; CDR3 protein: CASSPPYETQYF
V gene: TRBV5-1; clone size: NA; D gene: NA; J gene: TRBJ2-3; CDR3 DNA: TGCGCCAGCAGCGCCGCAGGCGGCCACACAAACACAGATACGCAGTATTTT; CDR3 protein: CASSAAGGHTNTDTQYF
V gene: TRBV27; clone size: NA; D gene: TRBD1; J gene: TRBJ2-7; CDR3 DNA: TGTGCCAGCAGTACCCCGACAGGGATGCGCAGCGAGCAGTACTTC; CDR3 protein: CASSTPTGMRSEQYF
V gene: TRBV7-2; clone size: NA; D gene: NA; J gene: TRBJ2-1; CDR3 DNA: TGTGCCAGCAGCTTAGGGGGACCATACAATGAGCAGTTCTTC; CDR3 protein: CASSLGGPYNEQFF
V gene: TRBV5-1; clone size: NA; D gene: NA; J gene: TRBJ1-3; CDR3 DNA: TGCGCCAGCAGCTTGGAAGGGAATCGCGGAAACACCATATATTTT; CDR3 protein: CASSLEGNRGNTIYF
V gene: TRBV6-6; clone size: NA; D gene: NA; J gene: TRBJ1-2; CDR3 DNA: TGTGCCAGCAGTCCCGACAGCTATGGCTACACCTTC; CDR3 protein: CASSPDSYGYTF
V gene: TRBV14; clone size: few; D gene: NA; J gene: TRBJ2-4; CDR3 DNA: TGTGCCAGCAGCCAAGATTCCGTGAAGCCTTCAAACATTCAGTACTTC; CDR3 protein: CASSQDSVKPSNIQYF
V gene: TRBV11-2; clone size: few; D gene: NA; J gene: TRBJ1-2; CDR3 DNA: TGTGCCAGCAGCTTAGATCACTATGGCTACACCTTC; CDR3 protein: CASSLDHYGYTF
V gene: TRBV7-3; clone size: few; D gene: NA; J gene: TRBJ2-6; CDR3 DNA: TGTGCCAGCAGCCAAGGGGTCGGCTGGGCCAACGTCCTGACTTTC; CDR3 protein: CASSQGVGWANVLTF
V gene: TRBV2; clone size: NA; D gene: NA; J gene: TRBJ1-6; CDR3 DNA: TGTGCCAGCAGTGAACTAAGGCCAGGGACCAATTCACCCCTCCACTTT; CDR3 protein: CASSELRPGTNSPLHF
V gene: TRBV5-1; clone size: NA; D gene: TRBD1; J gene: TRBJ2-3; CDR3 DNA: TGCGCCAGCAGCTCTACAGGGGGAGGTGGAGATACGCAGTATTTT; CDR3 protein: CASSSTGGGGDTQYF
V gene: TRBV4-1; clone size: NA; D gene: NA; J gene: TRBJ2-1; CDR3 DNA: TGCGCCAGCACCCAATACAATGAGCAGTTCTTC; CDR3 protein: CASTQYNEQFF
V gene: TRBV7-9; clone size: few; D gene: NA; J gene: TRBJ1-2; CDR3 DNA: TGTGCCAGCAGCTCAACCTCCTCCACAGAAGGTGGCTACACCTTC; CDR3 protein: CASSSTSSTEGGYTF
V gene: TRBV29-1; clone size: NA; D gene: NA; J gene: TRBJ2-7; CDR3 DNA: TGCAGCGCCATGGGGTTAGAGGGGTCAAACTCCTACGAGCAGTACTTC; CDR3 protein: CSAMGLEGSNSYEQYF
V gene: TRBV15; clone size: NA; D gene: TRBD1; J gene: TRBJ1-2; CDR3 DNA: TGTGCCACCAGCAGTGACAGGGGCGTACTGAAGACCTTC; CDR3 protein: CATSSDRGVLKTF
V gene: TRBV6-5; clone size: NA; D gene: TRBD2; J gene: TRBJ2-7; CDR3 DNA: TGTGCCAGCAGGCAGCGGGGAAGGGGACACGAGCAGTACTTC; CDR3 protein: CASRQRGRGHEQYF
V gene: TRBV4-3; clone size: NA; D gene: TRBD2; J gene: TRBJ2-3; CDR3 DNA: TGCGCCAGCAGCCAAGATCGGGACTACCGAGATACGCAGTATTTT; CDR3 protein: CASSQDRDYRDTQYF